This TCR beta chain was sequenced during a study of CD8+ T cells in alopecia areata. The overall study: Twice a day, 5 to 10 mg of oral tofacitinib was administered to treated patients. Study-level findings and limits: Resident alphabeta T-cell populations of normal skin are likewise subject to sequencing in scalp samples. Compared with normal scalp, lesional scalp had higher clonality and more expanded CD8+ clones.

This clone was counted a few times. The antigen remains undetermined. Investigators isolated RNA and reverse transcribed it into cDNA to act as the sequencing template. TCRdb's table, derived via immunoSEQ multiplex PCR, lists solely in-frame clones and lacks some. The table lists over 120,000 clones, about 47% of them singletons. From germline, CDR1 is GTSNPN and CDR2 SVGIG (reference sequence). Trimming removed 3 bases at V and 0 bases at J, with 12 bases between. The CDR3 sequence is 16 residues long. Starting from PBMCs, sorting isolated CD4+ and CD8+ T cells. This clonotype was obtained from a human donor with alopecia areata. The V and J genes are TRBV30 and TRBJ2-6, with D hard to call. Specimen: CD4+ T cells sorted from blood, collected at week 0. Here the CDR3 DNA reads TGTGCCTGGAGACGTGGGCGACTCTCTGGGGCCAACGTCCTGACTTTC. This translates into CAWRRGRLSGANVLTF.